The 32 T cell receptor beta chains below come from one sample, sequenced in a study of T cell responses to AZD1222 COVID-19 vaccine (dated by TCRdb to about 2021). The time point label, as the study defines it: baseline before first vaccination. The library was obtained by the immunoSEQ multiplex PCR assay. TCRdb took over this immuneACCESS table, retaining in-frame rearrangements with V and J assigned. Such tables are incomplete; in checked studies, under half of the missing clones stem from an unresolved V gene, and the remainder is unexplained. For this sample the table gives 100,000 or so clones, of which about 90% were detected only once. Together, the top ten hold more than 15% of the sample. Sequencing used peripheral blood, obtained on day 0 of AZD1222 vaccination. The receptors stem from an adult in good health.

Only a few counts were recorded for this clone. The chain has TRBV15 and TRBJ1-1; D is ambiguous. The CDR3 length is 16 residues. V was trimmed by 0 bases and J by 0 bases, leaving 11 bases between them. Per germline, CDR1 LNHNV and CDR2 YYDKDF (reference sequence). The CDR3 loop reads CATSRDQIRLNTEAFF. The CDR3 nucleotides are TGTGCCACCAGCAGAGATCAAATACGTTTGAACACTGAAGCTTTCTTT.

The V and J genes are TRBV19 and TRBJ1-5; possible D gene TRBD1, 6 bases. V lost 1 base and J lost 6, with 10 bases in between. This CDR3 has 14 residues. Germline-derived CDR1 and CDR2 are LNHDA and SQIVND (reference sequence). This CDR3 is CASSIVEGGQPQHF. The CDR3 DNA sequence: TGTGCCAGTAGTATAGTAGAGGGGGGTCAGCCCCAGCATTTT.

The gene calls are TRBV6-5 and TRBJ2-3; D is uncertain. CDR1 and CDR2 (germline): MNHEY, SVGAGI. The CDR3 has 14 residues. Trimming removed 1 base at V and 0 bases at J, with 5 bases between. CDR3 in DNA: TGTGCCAGCAGTTACTTCGATAGCACAGATACGCAGTATTTT. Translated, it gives CASSYFDSTDTQYF.

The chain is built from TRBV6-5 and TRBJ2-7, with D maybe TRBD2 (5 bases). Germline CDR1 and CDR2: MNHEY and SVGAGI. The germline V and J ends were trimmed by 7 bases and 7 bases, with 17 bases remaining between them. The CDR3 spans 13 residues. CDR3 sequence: CASTVSGGREQYF. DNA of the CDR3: TGTGCCAGCACGGTTTCAGGAGGTAGGGAGCAGTACTTC.

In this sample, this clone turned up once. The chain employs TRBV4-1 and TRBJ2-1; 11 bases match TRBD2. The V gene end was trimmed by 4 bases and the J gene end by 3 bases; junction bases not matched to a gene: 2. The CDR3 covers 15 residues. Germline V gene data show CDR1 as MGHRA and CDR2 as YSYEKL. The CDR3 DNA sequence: TGCGCCAGCAGCCTCGGACTAGCGGGCTACAATGAGCAGTTCTTC. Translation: CASSLGLAGYNEQFF.

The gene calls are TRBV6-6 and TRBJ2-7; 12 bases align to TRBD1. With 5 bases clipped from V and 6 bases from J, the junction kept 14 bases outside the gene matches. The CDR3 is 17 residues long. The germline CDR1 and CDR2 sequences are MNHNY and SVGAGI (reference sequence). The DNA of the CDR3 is TGTGCCAGCAGTCGATATGGACCGGGACAGGGGGCCGGCGAGCAGTACTTC. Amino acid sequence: CASSRYGPGQGAGEQYF.

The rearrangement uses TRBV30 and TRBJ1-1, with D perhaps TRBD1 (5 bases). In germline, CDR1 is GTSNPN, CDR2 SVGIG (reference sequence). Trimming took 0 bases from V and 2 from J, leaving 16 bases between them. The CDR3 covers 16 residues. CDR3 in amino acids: CAWSVGPKGSNTEAFF. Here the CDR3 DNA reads TGTGCCTGGAGTGTTGGTCCTAAGGGGAGCAACACTGAAGCTTTCTTT. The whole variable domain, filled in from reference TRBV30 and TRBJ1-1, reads SQTIHQWPATLVQPVGSPLSLECTVEGTSNPNLYWYRQAAGRGLQLLFYSVGIGQISSEVPQNLSASRPQDRQFILSSKKLLLSDSGFYLCAWSVGPKGSNTEAFFGQGTRLTVV.

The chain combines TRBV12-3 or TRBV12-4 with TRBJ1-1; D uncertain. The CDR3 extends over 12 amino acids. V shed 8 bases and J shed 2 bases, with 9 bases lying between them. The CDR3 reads CASQKGNTEAFF. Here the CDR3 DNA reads TGTGCCAGCCAAAAGGGAAACACTGAAGCTTTCTTT.

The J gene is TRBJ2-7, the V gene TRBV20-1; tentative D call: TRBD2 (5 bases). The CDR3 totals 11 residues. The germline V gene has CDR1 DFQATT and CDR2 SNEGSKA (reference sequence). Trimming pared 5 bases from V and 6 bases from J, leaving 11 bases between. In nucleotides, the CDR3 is TGCAGTGCTCCCCGTGGGAGCGAGCAGTACTTC. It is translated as CSAPRGSEQYF.

CDR3 region: CASSLAVDVAKLFF. The DNA for the CDR3 is TGTGCCAGCAGCTTAGCAGTAGATGTTGCAAAACTGTTTTTT. The rearrangement uses TRBV7-9 and TRBJ1-4; D unclear. Deletions cut 0 bases from V and 10 bases from J, with 12 bases between. Looked up from germline, CDR1 is SEHNR and CDR2 is FQNEAQ (reference sequence). The CDR3 consists of 14 residues.

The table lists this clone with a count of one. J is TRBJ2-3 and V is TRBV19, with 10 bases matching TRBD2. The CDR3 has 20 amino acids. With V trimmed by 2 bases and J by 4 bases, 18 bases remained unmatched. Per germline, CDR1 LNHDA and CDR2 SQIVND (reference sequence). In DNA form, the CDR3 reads TGTGCCAGTAGTATACGGGGGCTTGGGACTAGCGACCGGAGTGCAGATACGCAGTATTTT. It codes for CASSIRGLGTSDRSADTQYF.

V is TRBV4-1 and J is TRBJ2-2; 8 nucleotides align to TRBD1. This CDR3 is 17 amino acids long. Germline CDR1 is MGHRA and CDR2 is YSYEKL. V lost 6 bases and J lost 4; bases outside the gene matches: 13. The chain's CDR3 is CASRKGAGQGGTGELFF. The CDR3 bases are TGCGCCAGCAGAAAAGGGGCAGGACAGGGCGGCACCGGGGAGCTGTTTTTT.

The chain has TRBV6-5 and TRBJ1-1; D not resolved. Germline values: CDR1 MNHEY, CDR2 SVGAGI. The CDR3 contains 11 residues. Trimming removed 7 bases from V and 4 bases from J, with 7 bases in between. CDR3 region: CASTALTEAFF. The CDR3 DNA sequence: TGTGCCAGCACTGCCCTCACTGAAGCTTTCTTT.

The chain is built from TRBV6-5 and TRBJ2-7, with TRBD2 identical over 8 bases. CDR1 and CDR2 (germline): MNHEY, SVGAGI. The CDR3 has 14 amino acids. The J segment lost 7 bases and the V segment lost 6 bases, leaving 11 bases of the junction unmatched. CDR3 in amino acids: CASSPAGGVGEQYF. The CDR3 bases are TGTGCCAGCAGCCCAGCCGGGGGGGTGGGAGAGCAGTACTTC.

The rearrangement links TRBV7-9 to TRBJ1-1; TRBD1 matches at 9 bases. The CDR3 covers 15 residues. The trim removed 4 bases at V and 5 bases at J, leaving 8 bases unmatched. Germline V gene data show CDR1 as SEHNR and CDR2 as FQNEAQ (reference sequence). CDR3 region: CASSSGQGLWTEAFF. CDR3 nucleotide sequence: TGTGCCAGCAGCTCGGGACAGGGATTATGGACTGAAGCTTTCTTT.

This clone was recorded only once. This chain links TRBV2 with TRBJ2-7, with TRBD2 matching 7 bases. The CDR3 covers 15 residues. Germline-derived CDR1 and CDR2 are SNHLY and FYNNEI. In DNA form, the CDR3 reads TGTAATCCAACCAGGTGGACTAGTGTCTCTCCCGAGCAGTACTTC. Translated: CNPTRWTSVSPEQYF.

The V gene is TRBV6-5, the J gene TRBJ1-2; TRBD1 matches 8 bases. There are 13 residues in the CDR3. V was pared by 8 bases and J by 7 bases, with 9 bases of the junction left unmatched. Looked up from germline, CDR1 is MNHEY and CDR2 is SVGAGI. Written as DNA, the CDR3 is TGTGCCAGCGGGCAGGGGGCCCCTATTGGCTACACCTTC. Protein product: CASGQGAPIGYTF.

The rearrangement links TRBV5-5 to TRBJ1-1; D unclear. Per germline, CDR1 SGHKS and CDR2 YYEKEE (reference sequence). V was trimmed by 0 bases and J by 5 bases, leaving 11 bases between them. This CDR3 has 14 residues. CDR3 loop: CASSLVGRSTEAFF. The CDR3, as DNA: TGTGCCAGCAGCTTGGTCGGCCGGAGTACTGAAGCTTTCTTT.

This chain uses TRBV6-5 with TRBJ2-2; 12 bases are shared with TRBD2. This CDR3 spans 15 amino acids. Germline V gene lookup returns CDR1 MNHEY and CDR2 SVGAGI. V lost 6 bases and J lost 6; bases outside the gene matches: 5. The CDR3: CASSLAGGPAGELFF. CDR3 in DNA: TGTGCCAGCAGCCTAGCGGGAGGGCCCGCCGGGGAGCTGTTTTTT.

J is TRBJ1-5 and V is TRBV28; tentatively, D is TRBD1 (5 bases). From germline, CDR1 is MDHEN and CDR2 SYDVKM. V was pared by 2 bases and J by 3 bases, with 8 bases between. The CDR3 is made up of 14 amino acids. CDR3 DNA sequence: TGTGCCAGCAGTTTAAGCAGGGACAATCAGCCCCAGCATTTT. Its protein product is CASSLSRDNQPQHF.

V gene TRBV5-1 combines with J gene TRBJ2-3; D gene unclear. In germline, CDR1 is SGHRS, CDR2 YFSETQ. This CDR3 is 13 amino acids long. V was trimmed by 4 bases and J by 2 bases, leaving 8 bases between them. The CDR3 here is CASSPAHTDTQYF. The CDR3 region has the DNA TGCGCCAGCAGCCCCGCACACACAGATACGCAGTATTTT.

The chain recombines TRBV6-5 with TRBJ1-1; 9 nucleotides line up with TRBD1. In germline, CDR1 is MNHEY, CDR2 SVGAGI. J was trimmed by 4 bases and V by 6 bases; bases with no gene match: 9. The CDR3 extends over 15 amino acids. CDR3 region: CASSPGTGWGTEAFF. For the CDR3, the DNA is TGTGCCAGCAGCCCCGGGACAGGGTGGGGCACTGAAGCTTTCTTT.

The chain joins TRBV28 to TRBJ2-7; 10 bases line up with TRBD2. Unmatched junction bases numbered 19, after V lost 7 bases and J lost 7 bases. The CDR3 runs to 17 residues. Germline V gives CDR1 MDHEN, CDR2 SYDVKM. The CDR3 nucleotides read TGTGCCAGCATCCCCCGCCCGAGTAGCGGGAGGACGGGGGAGCAGTACTTC. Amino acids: CASIPRPSSGRTGEQYF.

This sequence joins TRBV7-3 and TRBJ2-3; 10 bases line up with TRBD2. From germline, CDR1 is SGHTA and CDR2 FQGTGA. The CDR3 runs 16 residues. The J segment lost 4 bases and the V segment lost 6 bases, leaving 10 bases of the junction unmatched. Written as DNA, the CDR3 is TGTGCCAGCAGTCTTAGGGTAGCGGGGGGCGCAGATACGCAGTATTTT. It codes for CASSLRVAGGADTQYF.

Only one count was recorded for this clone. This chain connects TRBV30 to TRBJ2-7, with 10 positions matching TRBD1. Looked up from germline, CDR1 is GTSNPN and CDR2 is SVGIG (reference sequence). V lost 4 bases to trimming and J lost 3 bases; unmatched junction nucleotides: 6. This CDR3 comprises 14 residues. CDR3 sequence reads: CAWNRQGAVYEQYF. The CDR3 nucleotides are TGTGCCTGGAACCGACAGGGGGCTGTCTACGAGCAGTACTTC.

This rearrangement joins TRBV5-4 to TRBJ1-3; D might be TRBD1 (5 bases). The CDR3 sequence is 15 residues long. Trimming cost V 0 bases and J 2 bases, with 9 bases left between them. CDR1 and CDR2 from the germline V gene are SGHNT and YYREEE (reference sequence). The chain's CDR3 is CASSLGVRAGNTIYF. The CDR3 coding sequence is TGTGCCAGCAGCTTGGGTGTCAGGGCTGGAAACACCATATATTTT.

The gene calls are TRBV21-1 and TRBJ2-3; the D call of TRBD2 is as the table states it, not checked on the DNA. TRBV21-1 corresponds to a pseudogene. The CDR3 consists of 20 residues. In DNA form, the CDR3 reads TGTGCCAGCAGCAAAGTTGTCCTTCATGGGGGACTACTCTACACAGATACGCAGTATTTT. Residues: CASSKVVLHGGLLYTDTQYF.

CDR3 DNA: TGCGCCAGCAGCATTACCACCCTCAATAGGGGGGAGCTGTTTTTT. Its translation is CASSITTLNRGELFF. This chain connects TRBV5-1 to TRBJ2-2; no firm D call. Trimming removed 4 bases at V and 8 bases at J, with 18 bases between. The germline CDR1 and CDR2 sequences are SGHRS and YFSETQ. The CDR3 loop spans 15 amino acids.

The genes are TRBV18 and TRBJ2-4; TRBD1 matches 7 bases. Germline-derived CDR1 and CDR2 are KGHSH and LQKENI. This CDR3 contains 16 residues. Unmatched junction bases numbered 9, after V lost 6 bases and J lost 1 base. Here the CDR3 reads CASSPDRVGAKNIQYF. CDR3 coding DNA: TGTGCCAGCTCCCCTGACAGGGTCGGGGCCAAAAACATTCAGTACTTC.

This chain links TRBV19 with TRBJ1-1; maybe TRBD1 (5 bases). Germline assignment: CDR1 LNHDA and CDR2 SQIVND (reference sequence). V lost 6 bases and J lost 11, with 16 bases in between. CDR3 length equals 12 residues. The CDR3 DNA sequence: TGTGCCAGTAGCACATCGGGGCCCCAGGCTTTCTTT. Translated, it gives CASSTSGPQAFF.

CDR3 coding DNA: TGTGCCAGCAGCCAGGGGGACAGATACACTACGGGGCAGTACTTC. It yields the protein CASSQGDRYTTGQYF. V usage is TRBV3-1 (or the pseudogene TRBV3-2) and J usage is TRBJ2-7; 7 bases map to TRBD1. V was pared by 3 bases and J by 9 bases, with 14 bases of the junction left unmatched. The CDR3 covers 15 residues. Germline assignment: CDR1 LGHDT and CDR2 YNNKEL (reference sequence).

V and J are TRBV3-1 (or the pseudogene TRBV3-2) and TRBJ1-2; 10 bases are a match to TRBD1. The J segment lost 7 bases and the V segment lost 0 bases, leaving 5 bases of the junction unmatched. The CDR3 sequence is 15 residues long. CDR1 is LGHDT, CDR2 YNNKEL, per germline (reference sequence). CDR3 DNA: TGTGCCAGCAGCCAAGATGGGACAGGGGCGAGTGGCTACACCTTC. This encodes CASSQDGTGASGYTF.